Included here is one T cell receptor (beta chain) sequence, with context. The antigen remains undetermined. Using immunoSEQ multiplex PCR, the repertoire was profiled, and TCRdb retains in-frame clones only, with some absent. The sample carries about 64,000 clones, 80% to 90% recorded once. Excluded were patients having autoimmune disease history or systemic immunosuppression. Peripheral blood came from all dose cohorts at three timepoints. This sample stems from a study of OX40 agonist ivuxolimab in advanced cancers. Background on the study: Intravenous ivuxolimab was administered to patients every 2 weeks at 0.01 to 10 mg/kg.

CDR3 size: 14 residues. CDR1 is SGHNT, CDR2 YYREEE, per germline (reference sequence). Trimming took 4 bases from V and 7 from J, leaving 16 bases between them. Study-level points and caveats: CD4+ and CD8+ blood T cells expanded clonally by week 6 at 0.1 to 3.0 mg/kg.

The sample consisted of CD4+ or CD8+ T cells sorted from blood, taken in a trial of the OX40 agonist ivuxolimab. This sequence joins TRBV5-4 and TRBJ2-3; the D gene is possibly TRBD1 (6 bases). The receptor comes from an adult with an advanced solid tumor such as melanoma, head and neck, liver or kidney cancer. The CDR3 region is CASSPSTGQNTQYF. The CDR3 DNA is TGTGCCAGCAGCCCCTCGACAGGACAAAATACGCAGTATTTT.